This passage covers 26 T cell receptor beta chains from one sample sequenced in a study of post-analysis software for immune sequencing data. Notes on the study in general: Patients carried five TRBV segments more frequently than controls did, and TRBV5-6, TRBV5-1 and TRBV20-1 were among them.

Researchers reported that TCR beta cDNA libraries carried unique molecular identifiers. TCRdb recomputed calls from the PCR reads with MiXCR, one row per CDR3 protein. The repertoire includes 350,000 to 450,000 distinct CDR3 sequences, approximately 38% of them detected once, and roughly 8.2% sits in the top ten. These receptors' antigens are unknown. Sequenced material: blood. The origin of the receptors is a girl aged 2-10 years with multiple sclerosis.

This clonotype has more than one count but fewer than ten. The chain has TRBV20-1 and TRBJ2-7, with a possible D match to TRBD1 (7 bases). Germline V gene data show CDR1 as DFQATT and CDR2 as SNEGSKA (reference sequence). CDR3 length equals 13 residues. V shed 6 bases and J shed 2 bases, with 14 bases lying between them. The CDR3: CSAMLRGAYEQYF. CDR3 bases: TGCAGTGCCATGCTCAGGGGGGCCTACGAGCAGTACTTC.

The rearrangement links TRBV19 to TRBJ2-4; TRBD1 matches at 10 bases. Trimming at V came to 4 bases and at J to 0 bases, leaving 9 bases not matched to a gene. The CDR3 sequence is 18 residues long. The germline V gene has CDR1 LNHDA and CDR2 SQIVND (reference sequence). DNA for the CDR3: TGTGCCAGTAGTACTTCGGACAGGGGGAGAACAGCCAAAAACATTCAGTACTTC. Encoded protein: CASSTSDRGRTAKNIQYF.

This clonotype has only a few counts. The chain joins TRBV29-1 to TRBJ2-5; 7 nucleotides match TRBD1. The CDR3 runs 16 residues. Germline CDR1 is SQVTM and CDR2 is ANQGSEA. The V and J ends lost 2 bases and 0 bases, in that order; junction bases with no gene match: 9. The CDR3 DNA sequence: TGCAGCGTTGAATATTATACGGGACAGTACCAAGAGACCCAGTACTTC. Its translation is CSVEYYTGQYQETQYF.

The V call is TRBV10-3, the J call TRBJ2-1; D unresolved. The germline V gene encodes CDR1 ENHRY and CDR2 SYGVKD. CDR3 size: 12 residues. With 3 bases removed from V and 7 bases from J, the gap between germline ends came to 7 bases. The CDR3 loop reads CAISEFENEQFF. As DNA, the CDR3 is TGTGCCATCAGTGAATTTGAGAATGAGCAGTTCTTC.

Only a few counts were recorded for this clonotype. The chain links TRBV15 to TRBJ1-1; D is ambiguous. Germline CDR1 and CDR2: LNHNV and YYDKDF (reference sequence). This CDR3 spans 14 amino acids. V was cut by 3 bases and J by 1 base, with 9 bases left in between. The CDR3 spells CATSSAWPNTEAFF. For the CDR3, the DNA is TGTGCCACCAGCAGTGCCTGGCCGAACACTGAAGCTTTCTTT.

V is TRBV11-2 and J is TRBJ2-4; D perhaps matches TRBD1 (6 bases). The CDR3 has 15 residues. Between the trimmed V and J ends, which lost 2 bases and 8 bases, there was a span of 16 bases. In germline, CDR1 is SGHAT, CDR2 FQNNGV. CDR3 nucleotides: TGTGCCAGCAGCTTATCGGCCAGGGGAAAAGACATTCAGTACTTC. Translating gives CASSLSARGKDIQYF.

The chain links TRBV4-2 to TRBJ2-7; tentative D call: TRBD1 (5 bases). Germline V gene sequence: CDR1 LGHNA, CDR2 YNFKEQ. V gave up 1 base and J gave up 5 bases, with 15 bases separating them. The length of the CDR3 is 15 residues. CDR3 in DNA: TGTGCCAGCAGCCAAGGAGAACAGGAAGCCCACGAGCAGTACTTC. Translation: CASSQGEQEAHEQYF.

This clonotype turned up a few times. The chain uses TRBV4-1 and TRBJ2-1, with D hard to call. This CDR3 region has 13 residues. Trimming took 1 base from V and 9 from J, leaving 10 bases between them. Germline V gene data show CDR1 as MGHRA and CDR2 as YSYEKL. The CDR3 coding sequence is TGCGCCAGCAGCCAAGTTGAGTACGTTGAGCAGTTCTTC. This translates into CASSQVEYVEQFF.

J is TRBJ2-4 and V is TRBV11-1; 8 bases match TRBD1. The last part of the DNA fits TRBJ2-5 better; the J call may be wrong. CDR3 length: 16 amino acids. Germline V gene data show CDR1 as SGHAT and CDR2 as FQDESV (reference sequence). The CDR3 DNA reads as TGTGCCAGCAGCTCCTGGACAGGGCCGGAGGGAGAGACCCAGTACTTC. It encodes CASSSWTGPEGETQYF.

J is TRBJ2-3 and V is TRBV28; TRBD2 matches at 11 bases. Germline V gene lookup returns CDR1 MDHEN and CDR2 SYDVKM. The V segment lost 5 bases and the J segment 4 bases; nucleotides outside the gene matches: 8. The CDR3 is 16 amino acids. CDR3: CASSPISGRASDTQYF. Here the CDR3 DNA reads TGTGCCAGCAGTCCTATTAGCGGGAGGGCCTCAGATACGCAGTATTTT.

This chain connects TRBV5-1 to TRBJ2-7, with 11 bases identical to TRBD1. This CDR3 has 15 residues. Germline lookup yields CDR1 SGHRS and CDR2 YFSETQ. Trimming removed 1 base from V and 2 bases from J; junction bases left unmatched: 2. CDR3 in amino acids: CASSLWTGGPYEQYF. CDR3 nucleotide sequence: TGCGCCAGCAGCTTGTGGACAGGGGGCCCCTACGAGCAGTACTTC.

The CDR3 nucleotides are TGTGCCAGCAGCTTAAGGCCGGGTATCTACGAGCAGTACTTC. Protein sequence: CASSLRPGIYEQYF. The J gene is TRBJ2-7, the V gene TRBV7-3; D not certain. CDR1 is SGHTA, CDR2 FQGTGA, per germline. CDR3 size: 14 residues. Trimming removed 1 base from V and 3 bases from J, with 10 bases in between.

This sequence joins TRBV12-3 or TRBV12-4 and TRBJ1-2; the D gene is possibly TRBD1 (6 bases). This CDR3 contains 13 residues. Trimming took 3 bases from V and 4 from J, leaving 9 bases between them. For the CDR3, the DNA is TGTGCCAGCAGTTTTGAGACAGGCTATGGCTACACCTTC. This sequence encodes CASSFETGYGYTF.

This rearrangement joins TRBV9 to TRBJ2-5; D may match TRBD1 or TRBD2 (5 bases each). Germline V gene data show CDR1 as SGDLS and CDR2 as YYNGEE. The V and J ends lost 3 bases and 4 bases respectively, with 28 bases between them. The CDR3 runs to 19 residues. CDR3: CASSERGLKAFSRGETQYF. In nucleotides, the CDR3 is TGTGCCAGCAGCGAGAGGGGCCTTAAGGCCTTTTCGAGGGGAGAGACCCAGTACTTC.

V is TRBV11-3 and J is TRBJ2-1; 8 nucleotides line up with TRBD1. From germline, CDR1 is SGHNT and CDR2 YENEEA. This CDR3 contains 16 residues. The J segment lost 4 bases and the V segment lost 1 base, leaving 6 bases of the junction unmatched. The CDR3 protein is CASSLGQGRRYNEQFF. The CDR3 DNA sequence: TGTGCCAGCAGCTTAGGACAGGGGCGTCGGTACAATGAGCAGTTCTTC.

V is TRBV5-5 and J is TRBJ2-1, with D tentatively TRBD1 (6 bases). V was clipped by 0 bases and J by 7 bases, with 14 bases between them. Germline CDR1 and CDR2: SGHKS and YYEKEE (reference sequence). This CDR3 contains 15 residues. The CDR3 sequence: CASSLAAGVGNEQFF. CDR3 in DNA: TGTGCCAGCAGCTTGGCGGCAGGGGTAGGTAATGAGCAGTTCTTC.

The chain recombines TRBV12-3 or TRBV12-4 with TRBJ1-1; D possibly corresponds to TRBD1 (6 bases). CDR3 length: 13 residues. The V gene lost 6 bases and the J gene lost 3 bases, with 11 bases spanning the gap. In DNA form, the CDR3 reads TGTGCCAGCAGCCGGGACACCTACACTGAAGCTTTCTTT. Amino acid sequence: CASSRDTYTEAFF.

This clonotype was detected only a few times. DNA for the CDR3: TGTGCCAGCATCAAACCCCGGGACATGGCAGATACGCAGTATTTT. Its protein is CASIKPRDMADTQYF. The chain has TRBV7-8 and TRBJ2-3; maybe TRBD1 (6 bases). The CDR3 extends over 15 amino acids. Trimming left V 7 bases short and J 4 bases short, with 18 bases between. Germline CDR1 and CDR2: SGHVS and FQNEAQ.

The table lists this clonotype with a few counts. An end of the junction differs from the germline gene, which may be a read error. This chain joins TRBV6-5 and TRBJ2-1, with a weak D call TRBD1 (6 bases). CDR1 and CDR2 from the germline V gene are MNHEY and SVGAGI. CDR3 length equals 13 residues. The CDR3 bases are TGTGCCAGCAGTTACGACAGGTCTGGTGAGCAGTTCTTT. Protein sequence: CASSYDRSGEQFF.

The chain couples TRBV7-2 to TRBJ2-5, with 8 bases matching TRBD2. V lost 2 bases and J lost 0; bases outside the gene matches: 5. Germline assignment: CDR1 SGHTA and CDR2 FQGNSA. The CDR3 contains 16 residues. The CDR3 coding sequence is TGTGCCAGCAGCTTACGTAGCGGGGCGTACCAAGAGACCCAGTACTTC. This gives the protein CASSLRSGAYQETQYF.

This clonotype was observed at least ten times. The junction departs from the called germline gene at one end, perhaps through a read error. The chain is built from TRBV5-1 and TRBJ2-6; D gene uncertain. CDR3 length: 15 residues. CDR1 is SGHRS and CDR2 is YFSETQ in the germline V gene. CDR3 protein: CASSLGVSGANVLTF. For the CDR3, the DNA is TGTGCCAGCAGTTTGGGTGTCTCTGGGGCCAACGTCCTGACTTTC.

This chain joins TRBV7-9 and TRBJ2-1; no clear D. CDR1 is SEHNR, CDR2 FQNEAQ, per germline (reference sequence). This CDR3 spans 16 amino acids. V lost 4 bases and J lost 4, with 17 bases in between. The CDR3 region has the DNA TGTGCCAGCAGCTCCGATCCGGTACAATTTTACAATGAGCAGTTCTTC. Amino acid sequence: CASSSDPVQFYNEQFF.

The chain has TRBV5-1 and TRBJ2-1; no definite D call. Germline V CDR1 and CDR2: SGHRS, YFSETQ. The CDR3 runs 13 residues. V was shortened by 5 bases and J by 0 bases, with 6 bases between the two germline ends. This CDR3 reads CASSGPSYNEQFF. The DNA for the CDR3 is TGCGCCAGCAGTGGTCCCTCCTACAATGAGCAGTTCTTC.

V and J are TRBV7-9 and TRBJ2-1, with TRBD2 matching 13 bases. Germline-derived CDR1 and CDR2 are SEHNR and FQNEAQ (reference sequence). This CDR3 region has 15 residues. J lost 7 bases, V lost 8 bases, and 8 bases had no gene match. The CDR3 loop reads CASSPGLAGRNEQFF. CDR3 nucleotides: TGTGCCAGCTCCCCGGGACTAGCGGGGAGAAATGAGCAGTTCTTC.

This clonotype was seen only a few times. The chain is built from TRBV20-1 and TRBJ2-7; the D call may be TRBD1 or TRBD2 (5 bases each). Trimming stripped 6 bases from V and 3 bases from J, with 18 bases between. CDR1 and CDR2 (germline): DFQATT, SNEGSKA (reference sequence). The CDR3 extends over 14 amino acids. The CDR3 nucleotides are TGCAGTGCAAGCCCCGTCTTGGGACGCTACGAGCAGTACTTC. Its translation: CSASPVLGRYEQYF.

The chain employs TRBV6-5 and TRBJ2-6, with 7 positions matching TRBD1. With V trimmed by 2 bases and J by 0 bases, 1 base remained unmatched. The CDR3 length is 16 residues. CDR1 and CDR2 (germline): MNHEY, SVGAGI. DNA for the CDR3: TGTGCCAGCAGTTACCGACAGGGCTCTGGGGCCAACGTCCTGACTTTC. Residues: CASSYRQGSGANVLTF.